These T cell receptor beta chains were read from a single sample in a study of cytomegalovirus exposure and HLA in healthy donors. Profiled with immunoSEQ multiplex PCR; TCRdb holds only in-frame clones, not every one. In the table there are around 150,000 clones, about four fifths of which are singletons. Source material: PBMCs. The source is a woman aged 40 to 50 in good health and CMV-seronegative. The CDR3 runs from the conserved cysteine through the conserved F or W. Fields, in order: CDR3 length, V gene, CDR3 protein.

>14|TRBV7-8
CASSLSGGTYEQYF
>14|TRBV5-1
CASSFGQGGHEQYF
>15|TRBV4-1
CASSTRQGDYYEQYF
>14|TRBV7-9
CASSFVVPPDTQYF
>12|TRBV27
CASSFQGYGYTF
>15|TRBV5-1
CASSLTNSPYNEQFF
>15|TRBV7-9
CASTPRTSLAREQFF
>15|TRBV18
CASSPPQDRGETQYF
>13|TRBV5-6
CASTGPNTGELFF
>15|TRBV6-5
CASSLTVDYNSPLHF
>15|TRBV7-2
CASSLEGGTNTEAFF
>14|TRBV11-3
CASSVKGTGRGNTF
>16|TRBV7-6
CASSSELGQGEPALFF
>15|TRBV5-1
CASSLTGGSSYEQYF
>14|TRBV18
CASSSGVANTEAFF
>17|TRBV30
CAWSPSGTGRSNYGYTF
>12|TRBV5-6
CASSNTGQGAYF
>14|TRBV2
CASSVETGTTEAFF
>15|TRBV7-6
CASSLSRQPNTEAFF
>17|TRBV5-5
CASTPAPLSGGVGELFF
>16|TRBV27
CASSLSASGGWNEQFF
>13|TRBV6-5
CASSYGAGIGYTF
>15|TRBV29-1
CSVAVGRYSTDTQYF
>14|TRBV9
CASSAGHANTEAFF
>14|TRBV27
CASSSRQHTDTQYF
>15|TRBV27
CASSYSGGAGYEQYF
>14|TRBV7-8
CASSLGGRDYGYTF
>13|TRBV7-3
CASSVRGGDEQYF
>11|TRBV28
CASNRNYGYTF
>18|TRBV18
CASSPRLTGGDANYGYTF
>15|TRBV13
CASSLRGTGADEQFF
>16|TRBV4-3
CASSQHLAGSSDTQYF
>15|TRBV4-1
CASSMPDSSHEKLFF
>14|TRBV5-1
CASSLVREGETQYF
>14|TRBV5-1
CASSYSGSDSPLHF
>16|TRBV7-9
CASSKAGQGLDTEAFF
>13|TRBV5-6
CASSLAGPGTQYF
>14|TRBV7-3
CASSLNGGFYEQFF
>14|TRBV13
CASSLGNSNTEAFF
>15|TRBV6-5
CASQAGTGASLEQYF
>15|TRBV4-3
CASSQEGGWNTEAFF
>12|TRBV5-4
CASSIDRAGYTF
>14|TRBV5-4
CASSGQEDPFEAFF
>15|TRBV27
CASRLTTGYNSPLHF
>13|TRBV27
CASSYGANYGYTF
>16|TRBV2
CASYRAMGATNEKLFF